The 17 T cell receptor beta chains in this list originate from one sample, sequenced in a study of cytomegalovirus exposure and HLA in healthy donors. It was with 60 Vbeta and 13 Jbeta primers that the PCR ran. Clones were read by immunoSEQ multiplex PCR, and TCRdb kept only the in-frame ones, dropping some. Found here are 100,000 or so clones, around three quarters of them singletons; the top ten hold more than 3%. The material sequenced was PBMCs. The receptor set was obtained from a woman in her forties or fifties in good health and CMV-seropositive.

This clone was picked up a small number of times. J is TRBJ2-5 and V is TRBV5-4; 12 positions match TRBD2. V gave up 2 bases and J gave up 2 bases; unmatched junction bases: 1. The CDR3 sequence is 15 residues long. Germline assignment: CDR1 SGHNT and CDR2 YYREEE (reference sequence). The CDR3 DNA sequence: TGTGCCAGCAGCTTAGGGACTAGCGGGCAAGAGACCCAGTACTTC. It is translated as CASSLGTSGQETQYF.

There are a few counts of this clone. The CDR3 DNA is TGTGCCAGCAGCTTATATGGGACTAGCGGGAGTGGAGATACGCAGTATTTT. Translated: CASSLYGTSGSGDTQYF. The V gene is TRBV7-3, the J gene TRBJ2-3; 14 bases are shared with TRBD2. The CDR3 length is 17 residues. Germline V gene sequence: CDR1 SGHTA, CDR2 FQGTGA. With 2 bases clipped from V and 5 bases from J, the junction kept 6 bases outside the gene matches. The full variable domain, completed using reference TRBV7-3 and TRBJ2-3, is GAGVSQTPSNKVTEKGKYVELRCDPISGHTALYWYRQSLGQGPEFLIYFQGTGAADDSGLPNDRFFAVRPEGSVSTLKIQRTERGDSAVYLCASSLYGTSGSGDTQYFGPGTRLTVL.

The chain is built from TRBV6-6 and TRBJ1-1, with D perhaps matching TRBD1 (6 bases). The CDR3 is 14 residues long. CDR1 MNHNY and CDR2 SVGAGI come from the germline V gene (reference sequence). The germline V and J ends were trimmed by 4 bases and 3 bases, with 12 bases remaining between them. The CDR3: CASSSYRVDTEAFF. In nucleotides, the CDR3 is TGTGCCAGCAGTTCCTACAGGGTGGACACTGAAGCTTTCTTT.

Points on this clone: The germline gene is not matched at one end of the junction; a read error may be the cause. This chain uses TRBV7-9 with TRBJ1-4, with TRBD1 as a possible D gene (6 bases). The CDR3 loop spans 16 amino acids. Germline assignment: CDR1 SEHNR and CDR2 FQNEAQ (reference sequence). The CDR3 spells CSSSSLGAGMDEKLFF. The CDR3 coding sequence is TGTTCCAGCAGCTCTCTGGGGGCAGGTATGGATGAAAAACTGTTTTTT.

The genes are TRBV5-1 and TRBJ2-1; TRBD2 is a possible D gene (5 bases). CDR1 is SGHRS and CDR2 is YFSETQ in the germline V gene. The CDR3 consists of 15 residues. V was shortened by 3 bases and J by 4 bases, with 14 bases between the two germline ends. CDR3 in DNA: TGCGCCAGCAGCTCCGGGGTAAAGTCTTACAATGAGCAGTTCTTC. Protein sequence: CASSSGVKSYNEQFF. Filled out from reference TRBV5-1 and TRBJ2-1, the complete variable domain reads KAGVTQTPRYLIKTRGQQVTLSCSPISGHRSVSWYQQTPGQGLQFLFEYFSETQRNKGNFPGRFSGRQFSNSRSEMNVSTLELGDSALYLCASSSGVKSYNEQFFGPGTRLTVL.

The chain combines TRBV7-6 with TRBJ2-7, with 13 positions matching TRBD2. The CDR3 covers 20 residues. Germline V CDR1 and CDR2: SGHVS, FNYEAQ. J gave up 3 bases and V 4 bases, and 18 bases lay outside the gene matches. The CDR3 spells CASSSLPRLAGGSYGYEQYF. The DNA for the CDR3 is TGTGCCAGCAGCTCCCTGCCCCGACTAGCGGGAGGATCGTACGGCTACGAGCAGTACTTC.

The chain recombines TRBV15 with TRBJ1-1, with TRBD1 matching over 11 bases. CDR1 is LNHNV, CDR2 YYDKDF, per germline (reference sequence). With V trimmed by 11 bases and J by 1 base, 3 bases remained unmatched. The CDR3 is made up of 13 amino acids. CDR3 nucleotides: TGTGCCCTCGGGACAGGGGGGAACACTGAAGCTTTCTTT. This encodes CALGTGGNTEAFF.

The V call is TRBV9, the J call TRBJ2-1; TRBD1 matches at 10 bases. There are 13 residues in the CDR3. V lost 3 bases, J lost 7 bases, and 1 base stayed unmatched. CDR1 is SGDLS, CDR2 YYNGEE, per germline. CDR3 sequence: CASSADRGNEQFF. The CDR3 DNA reads TGTGCCAGCAGCGCGGACAGGGGGAATGAGCAGTTCTTC.

This clone has a handful of counts. The chain joins TRBV10-3 to TRBJ1-1; 10 positions match TRBD1. This CDR3 contains 16 residues. With 2 bases clipped from V and 1 base from J, the junction kept 4 bases outside the gene matches. Germline V gives CDR1 ENHRY, CDR2 SYGVKD. CDR3 nucleotide sequence: TGTGCCATCAGTGAGATGGACAGGGGGGCGAACACTGAAGCTTTCTTT. Amino acids: CAISEMDRGANTEAFF.

This clone appeared a few times. The chain employs TRBV19 and TRBJ2-1, with 12 bases fitting TRBD2. The V segment lost 6 bases and the J segment 4 bases; nucleotides outside the gene matches: 7. CDR1 is LNHDA and CDR2 is SQIVND in the germline V gene (reference sequence). The CDR3 length is 16 residues. The CDR3 DNA is TGTGCCAGTAGGAATCTAGCGGGAGGGCCTTACAATGAGCAGTTCTTC. Translated, it gives CASRNLAGGPYNEQFF.

The V gene is TRBV9, the J gene TRBJ1-1, with TRBD1 identical over 10 bases. V trimming: 3 bases; J trimming: 1 base; junction bases outside the gene matches: 3. The CDR3 covers 15 residues. The V gene's germline CDR1 is SGDLS and CDR2 YYNGEE. The chain's CDR3 is CASSGTGGRNTEAFF. CDR3 coding DNA: TGTGCCAGCAGCGGGACAGGGGGTAGGAACACTGAAGCTTTCTTT.

The rearrangement uses TRBV7-6 and TRBJ2-1, with a weak D call TRBD2 (7 bases). The germline V gene has CDR1 SGHVS and CDR2 FNYEAQ. The V and J ends lost 4 bases and 6 bases respectively, with 13 bases between them. The CDR3 totals 14 residues. CDR3: CASSSGGPFNEQFF. DNA of the CDR3: TGTGCCAGCAGCTCCGGGGGGCCCTTCAATGAGCAGTTCTTC.

The chain is built from TRBV14 and TRBJ2-7; D gene unclear. Germline CDR1 is SGHDN and CDR2 is FVKESK. This CDR3 is 17 amino acids long. The ends were cut back, 1 base at V and 0 bases at J, with 16 bases in the middle. CDR3 sequence (DNA): TGTGCCAGCAGCCAAGTATCTTCCCGACACCTCTCCTACGAGCAGTACTTC. Its protein is CASSQVSSRHLSYEQYF.

The rearrangement links TRBV5-4 to TRBJ1-1, with D perhaps matching TRBD1 (6 bases). V was shortened by 4 bases and J by 5 bases, with 12 bases between the two germline ends. Germline V gene lookup returns CDR1 SGHNT and CDR2 YYREEE (reference sequence). There are 13 residues in the CDR3. The DNA of the CDR3 is TGTGCCAGCAGCCTTCGTAGGGGGACTGAAGCTTTCTTT. It specifies CASSLRRGTEAFF.

This clone has only a few counts. The chain recombines TRBV27 with TRBJ1-1, with D hard to call. CDR1 is MNHEY, CDR2 SMNVEV, per germline (reference sequence). V gave up 7 bases and J gave up 0 bases, with 9 bases separating them. This CDR3 is 13 amino acids long. The CDR3 region has the DNA TGTGCCAGCATCTCTACGGTGAACACTGAAGCTTTCTTT. It translates to CASISTVNTEAFF.

This rearrangement joins TRBV7-6 to TRBJ2-5; D uncertain. The germline CDR1 and CDR2 sequences are SGHVS and FNYEAQ. The CDR3 is 11 amino acids. Trimming removed 5 bases from V and 2 bases from J, with 3 bases in between. For the CDR3, the DNA is TGTGCCAGCAGCCTTCAAGAGACCCAGTACTTC. This codes for CASSLQETQYF.

The chain employs TRBV18 and TRBJ2-1; 7 bases are a match to TRBD2. CDR1 is KGHSH and CDR2 is LQKENI in the germline V gene. V shed 0 bases and J 7 bases; nucleotides not matched to a gene: 0. The CDR3 sequence is 13 residues long. The CDR3 DNA reads TGTGCCAGCTCACCACCCGGGGGGAATGAGCAGTTCTTC. Translated: CASSPPGGNEQFF.